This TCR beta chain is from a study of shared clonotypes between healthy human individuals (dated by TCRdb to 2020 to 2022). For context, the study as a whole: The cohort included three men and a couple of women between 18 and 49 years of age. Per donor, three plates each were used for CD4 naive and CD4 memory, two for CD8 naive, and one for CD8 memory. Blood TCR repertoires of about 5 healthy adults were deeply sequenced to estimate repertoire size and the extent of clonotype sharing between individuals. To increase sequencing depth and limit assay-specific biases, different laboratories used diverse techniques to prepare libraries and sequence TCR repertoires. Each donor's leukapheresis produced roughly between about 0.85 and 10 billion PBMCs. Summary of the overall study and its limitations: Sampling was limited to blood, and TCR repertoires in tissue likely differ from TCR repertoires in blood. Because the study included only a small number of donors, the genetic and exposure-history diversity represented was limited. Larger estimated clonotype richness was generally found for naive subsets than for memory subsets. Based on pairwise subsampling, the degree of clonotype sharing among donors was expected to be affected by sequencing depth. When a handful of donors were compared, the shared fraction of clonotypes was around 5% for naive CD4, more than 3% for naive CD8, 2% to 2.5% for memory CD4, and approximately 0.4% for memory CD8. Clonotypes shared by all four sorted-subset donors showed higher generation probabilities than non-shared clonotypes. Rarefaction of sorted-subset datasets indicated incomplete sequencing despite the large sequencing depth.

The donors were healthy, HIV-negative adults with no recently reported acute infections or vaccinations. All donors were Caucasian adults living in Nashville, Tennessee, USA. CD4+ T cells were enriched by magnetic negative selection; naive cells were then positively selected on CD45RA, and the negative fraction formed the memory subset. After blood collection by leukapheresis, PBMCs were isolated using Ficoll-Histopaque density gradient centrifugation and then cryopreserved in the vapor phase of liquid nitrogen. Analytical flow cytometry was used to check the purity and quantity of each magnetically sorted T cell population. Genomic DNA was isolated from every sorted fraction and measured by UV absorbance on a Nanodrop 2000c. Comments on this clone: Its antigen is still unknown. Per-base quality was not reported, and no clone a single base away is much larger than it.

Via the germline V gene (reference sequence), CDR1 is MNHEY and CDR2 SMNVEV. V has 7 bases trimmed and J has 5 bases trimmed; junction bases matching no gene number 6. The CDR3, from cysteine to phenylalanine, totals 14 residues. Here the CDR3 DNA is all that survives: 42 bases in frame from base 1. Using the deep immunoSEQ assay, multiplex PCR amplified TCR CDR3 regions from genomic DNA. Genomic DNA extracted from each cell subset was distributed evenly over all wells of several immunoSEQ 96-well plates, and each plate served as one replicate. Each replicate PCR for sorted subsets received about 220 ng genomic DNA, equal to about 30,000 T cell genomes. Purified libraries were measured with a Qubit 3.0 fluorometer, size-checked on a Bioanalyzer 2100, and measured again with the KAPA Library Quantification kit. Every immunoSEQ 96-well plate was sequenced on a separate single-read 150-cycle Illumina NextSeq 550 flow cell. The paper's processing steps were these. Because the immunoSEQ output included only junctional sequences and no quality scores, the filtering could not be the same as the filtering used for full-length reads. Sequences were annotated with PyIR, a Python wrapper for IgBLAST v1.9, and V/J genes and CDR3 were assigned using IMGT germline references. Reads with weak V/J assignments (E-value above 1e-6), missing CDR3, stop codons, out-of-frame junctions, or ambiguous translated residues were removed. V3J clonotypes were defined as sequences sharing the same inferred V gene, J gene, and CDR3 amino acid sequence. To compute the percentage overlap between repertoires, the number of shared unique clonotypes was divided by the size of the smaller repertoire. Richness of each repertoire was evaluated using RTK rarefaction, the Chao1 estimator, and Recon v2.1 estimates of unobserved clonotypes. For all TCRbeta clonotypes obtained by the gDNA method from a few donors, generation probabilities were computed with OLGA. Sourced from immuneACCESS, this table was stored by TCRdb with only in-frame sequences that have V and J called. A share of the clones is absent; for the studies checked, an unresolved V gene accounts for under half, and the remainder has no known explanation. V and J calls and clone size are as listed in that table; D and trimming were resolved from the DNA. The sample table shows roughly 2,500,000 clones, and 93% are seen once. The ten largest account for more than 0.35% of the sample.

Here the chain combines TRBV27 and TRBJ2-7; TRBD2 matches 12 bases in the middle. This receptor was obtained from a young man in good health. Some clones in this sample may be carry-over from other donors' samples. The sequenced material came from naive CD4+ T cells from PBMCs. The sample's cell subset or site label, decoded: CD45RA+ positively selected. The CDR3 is CASTILAGGNEQYF. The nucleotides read TGTGCCAGCACGATCCTAGCGGGAGGGAACGAGCAGTACTTC.